Sequencing of this T cell receptor (beta chain) was carried out in a study of beta chain features in type 1 diabetes. Cells sorted by CD45RO/CCR7/CD25/CD127/CD95/CD27 comprised CD4+ naive, central memory, regulatory and stem cell-like memory cells. The entirety of the isolated RNA underwent reverse transcription, so expressed TCRB transcripts were sequenced. TCRdb keeps only in-frame clones here, not all; method: immunoSEQ multiplex PCR. The sample has around 280,000 clones; approximately 16% are singletons. Worth noting for this clone: What it binds is not known. The identical CDR3 is also encoded by other nucleotide sequences in the sample.

General study findings and limits: Among all four CD4+ subsets, Type 1 diabetes patients had TCRB CDR3s that were moderately but significantly shorter. Sequencing of cDNA might inflate the share of cells that strongly express TCR. Insertion counts at VDJ junctions were lower in type 1 diabetes patients, who also showed more deletions there. With patients and controls alike, PCR might favor shorter templates to an equal degree.

Germline CDR1 is SQVTM and CDR2 is ANQGSEA. This CDR3 is built from 12 residues. V lost 6 bases, J lost 6 bases, and 3 bases stayed unmatched. V is TRBV29-1 and J is TRBJ1-5; 9 nucleotides line up with TRBD1. Input material: naive CD4+ T cells from blood. The TCR originated in a man between 18 and 35 years old with type 1 diabetes. Here the CDR3 reads CSVGQGTQPQHF. DNA of the CDR3: TGCAGCGTCGGACAGGGGACTCAGCCCCAGCATTTT. The full variable domain, in which reference TRBV29-1 and TRBJ1-5 provide the parts outside the CDR3, is SAVISQKPSRDICQRGTSLTIQCQVDSQVTMMFWYRQQPGQSLTLIATANQGSEATYESGFVIDKFPISRPNLTFSTLTVSNMSPEDSSIYLCSVGQGTQPQHFGDGTRLSIL.